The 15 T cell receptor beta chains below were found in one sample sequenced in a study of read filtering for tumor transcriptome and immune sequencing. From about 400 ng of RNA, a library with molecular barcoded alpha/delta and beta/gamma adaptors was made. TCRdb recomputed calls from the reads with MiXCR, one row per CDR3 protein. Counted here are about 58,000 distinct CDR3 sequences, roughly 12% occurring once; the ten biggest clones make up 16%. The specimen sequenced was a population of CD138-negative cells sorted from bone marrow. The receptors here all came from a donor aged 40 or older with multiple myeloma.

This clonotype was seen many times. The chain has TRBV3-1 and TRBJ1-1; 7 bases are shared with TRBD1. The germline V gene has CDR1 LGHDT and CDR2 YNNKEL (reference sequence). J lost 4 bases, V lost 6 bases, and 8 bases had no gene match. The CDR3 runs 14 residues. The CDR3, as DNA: TGTGCCAGCAGTCCGGGAGGGGGCGTCACTGAAGCTTTCTTT. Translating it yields CASSPGGGVTEAFF.

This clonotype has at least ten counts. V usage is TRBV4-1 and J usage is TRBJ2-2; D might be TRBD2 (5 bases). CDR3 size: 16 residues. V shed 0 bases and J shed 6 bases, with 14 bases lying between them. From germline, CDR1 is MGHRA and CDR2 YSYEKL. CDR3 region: CASSQDTGSSSGELFF. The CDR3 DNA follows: TGCGCCAGCAGCCAAGATACGGGAAGTTCCTCCGGGGAGCTGTTTTTT.

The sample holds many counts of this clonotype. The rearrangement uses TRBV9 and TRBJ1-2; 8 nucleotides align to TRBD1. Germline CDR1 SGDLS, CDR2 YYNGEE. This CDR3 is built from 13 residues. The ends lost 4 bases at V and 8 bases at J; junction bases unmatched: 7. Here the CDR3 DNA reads TGTGCCAGCAGCCAGGACAGGGCGGCCGGCTACACCTTC. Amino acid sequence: CASSQDRAAGYTF.

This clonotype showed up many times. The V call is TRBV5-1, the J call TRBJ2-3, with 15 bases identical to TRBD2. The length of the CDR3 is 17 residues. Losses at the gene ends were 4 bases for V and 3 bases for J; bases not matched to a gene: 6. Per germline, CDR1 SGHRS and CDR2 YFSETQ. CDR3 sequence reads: CASSPGLAGGRTDTQYF. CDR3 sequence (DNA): TGCGCCAGCAGCCCGGGACTAGCGGGGGGCCGAACAGATACGCAGTATTTT.

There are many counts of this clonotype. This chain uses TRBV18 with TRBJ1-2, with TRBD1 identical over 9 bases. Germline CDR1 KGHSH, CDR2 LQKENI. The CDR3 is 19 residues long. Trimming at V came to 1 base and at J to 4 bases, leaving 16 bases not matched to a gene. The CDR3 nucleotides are TGTGCCAGCTCACCACGGCCCCCCCAGCCACAGGGGGCGGCCTATGGCTACACCTTC. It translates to CASSPRPPQPQGAAYGYTF.

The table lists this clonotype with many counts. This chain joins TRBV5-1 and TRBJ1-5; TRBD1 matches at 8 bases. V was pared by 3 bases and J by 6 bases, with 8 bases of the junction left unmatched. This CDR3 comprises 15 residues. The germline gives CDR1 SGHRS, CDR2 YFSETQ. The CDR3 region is CASSSMTGAGQPQHF. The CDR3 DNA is TGCGCCAGCAGCTCCATGACAGGGGCAGGTCAGCCCCAGCATTTT.

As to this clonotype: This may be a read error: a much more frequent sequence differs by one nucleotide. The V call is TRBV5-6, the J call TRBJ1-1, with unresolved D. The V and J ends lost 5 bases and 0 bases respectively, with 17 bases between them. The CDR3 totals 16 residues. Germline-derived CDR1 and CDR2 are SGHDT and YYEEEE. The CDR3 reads CASSAGRESMNTEAFF. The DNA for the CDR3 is TGTGCCAGCAGTGCTGGGAGGGAAAGTATGAACACTGAAGCTTTCTTT.

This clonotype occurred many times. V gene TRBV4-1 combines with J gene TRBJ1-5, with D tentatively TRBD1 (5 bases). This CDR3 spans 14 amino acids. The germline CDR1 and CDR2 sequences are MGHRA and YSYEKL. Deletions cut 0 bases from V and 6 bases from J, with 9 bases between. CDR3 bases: TGCGCCAGCAGCCAAGACGAGGGGACTCAGCCCCAGCATTTT. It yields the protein CASSQDEGTQPQHF.

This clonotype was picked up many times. CDR3 protein: CASGGQFSYEQYF. CDR3 bases: TGTGCCAGTGGGGGACAGTTCTCCTACGAGCAGTACTTC. This rearrangement joins TRBV11-1 to TRBJ2-7, with 7 bases lining up with TRBD1. Germline V gene sequence: CDR1 SGHAT, CDR2 FQDESV (reference sequence). CDR3 length: 13 residues. The V and J ends lost 9 bases and 0 bases, in that order; junction bases with no gene match: 5.

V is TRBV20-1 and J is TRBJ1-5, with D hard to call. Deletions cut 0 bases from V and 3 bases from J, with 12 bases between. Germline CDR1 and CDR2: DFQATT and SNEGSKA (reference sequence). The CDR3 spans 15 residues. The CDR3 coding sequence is TGCAGTGCTAGAGATCAGGCGCAGCCCAATCAGCCCCAGCATTTT. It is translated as CSARDQAQPNQPQHF.

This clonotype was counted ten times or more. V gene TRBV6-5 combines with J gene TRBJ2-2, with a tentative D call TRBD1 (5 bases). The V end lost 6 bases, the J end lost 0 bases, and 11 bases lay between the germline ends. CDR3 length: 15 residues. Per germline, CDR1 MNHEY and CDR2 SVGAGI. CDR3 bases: TGTGCCAGCAGACCGACAGACCCGAACACCGGGGAGCTGTTTTTT. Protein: CASRPTDPNTGELFF.

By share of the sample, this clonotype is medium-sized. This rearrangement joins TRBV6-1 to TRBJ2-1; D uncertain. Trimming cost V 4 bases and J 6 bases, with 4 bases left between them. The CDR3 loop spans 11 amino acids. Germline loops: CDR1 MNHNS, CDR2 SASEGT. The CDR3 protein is CASSGTNEQFF. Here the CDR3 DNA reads TGTGCCAGCAGTGGCACCAATGAGCAGTTCTTC.

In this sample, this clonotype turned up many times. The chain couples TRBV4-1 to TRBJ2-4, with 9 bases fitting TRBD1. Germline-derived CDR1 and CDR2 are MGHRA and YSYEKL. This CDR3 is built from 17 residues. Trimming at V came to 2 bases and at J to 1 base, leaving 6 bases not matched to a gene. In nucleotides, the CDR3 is TGCGCCAGCAGCCAACCTTACAGGGGGCCGGCCAAAAACATTCAGTACTTC. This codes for CASSQPYRGPAKNIQYF.

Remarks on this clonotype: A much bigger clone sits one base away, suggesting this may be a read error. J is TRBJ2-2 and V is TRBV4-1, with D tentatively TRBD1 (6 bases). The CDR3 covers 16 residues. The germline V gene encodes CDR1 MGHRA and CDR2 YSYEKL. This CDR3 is CAGSLRGSANTGELFF. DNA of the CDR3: TGCGCCGGCAGCCTCAGGGGTAGCGCGAACACCGGGGAGCTGTTTTTT.

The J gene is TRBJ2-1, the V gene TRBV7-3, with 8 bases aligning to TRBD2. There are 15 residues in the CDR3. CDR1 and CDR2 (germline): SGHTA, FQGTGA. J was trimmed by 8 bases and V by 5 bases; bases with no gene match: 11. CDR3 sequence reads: CASSETSGMGDEQFF. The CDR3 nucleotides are TGTGCCAGCAGCGAAACTAGCGGAATGGGCGATGAGCAGTTCTTC.